Included here is one T cell receptor (beta chain) sequence, with context. Assay: immunoSEQ multiplex PCR; the TCRdb copy retains only in-frame clones and omits some. The table has approximately 250,000 clones, approximately 85% seen once. The data were taken from a study of blood T cell repertoires in COVID-19. Study background: Sample material is recorded as cDNA or gDNA derived from T cells, B-cell-depleted T cells, or PBMCs.

V was pared by 5 bases and J by 7 bases, with 9 bases between. This CDR3 is 12 amino acids long. Germline CDR1 reads SGHTA; CDR2 reads FQGNSA. Material: peripheral blood. The chain couples TRBV7-2 to TRBJ1-5; possible D gene TRBD1, 6 bases. The receptor was derived from a man aged 45-65 years with COVID-19, enrolled during active disease. The CDR3 DNA reads TGTGCCAGCAGCGAACAGGGCCAGCCCCAGCATTTT. Its protein is CASSEQGQPQHF.